The 5 T cell receptor beta chains below all came from one sample that was sequenced in a study. TCRdb processed the RT-PCR reads anew with MiXCR; each CDR3 protein has one entry. The table includes more than 600,000 distinct CDR3 sequences, 12% to 15% detected once. Sequenced input: memory CD4+ T cells from blood. These receptors were taken from a female donor in good health, serving as a healthy control.

The V and J genes are TRBV6-1 and TRBJ2-7, with D perhaps TRBD1 (6 bases). The CDR3 loop spans 14 amino acids. V dropped 6 bases and J dropped 2 bases, with 14 bases sitting between them. In germline, CDR1 is MNHNS, CDR2 SASEGT. CDR3: CASSGPDSPYEQYF. The CDR3 DNA reads as TGTGCCAGCAGCGGACCGGACAGTCCCTACGAGCAGTACTTC.

The table lists this clonotype with a few counts. The chain couples TRBV27 to TRBJ2-3; 7 nucleotides agree with TRBD2. The J segment lost 3 bases and the V segment lost 6 bases, leaving 9 bases of the junction unmatched. Germline values: CDR1 MNHEY, CDR2 SMNVEV (reference sequence). This CDR3 has 15 amino acids. The CDR3 region is CASRNRRENTDTQYF. Written as DNA, the CDR3 is TGTGCCAGCAGAAATAGGCGGGAGAATACAGATACGCAGTATTTT.

This clonotype was seen only a few times. V usage is TRBV20-1 and J usage is TRBJ1-1, with 9 bases matching TRBD1. This CDR3 comprises 17 residues. Germline values: CDR1 DFQATT, CDR2 SNEGSKA (reference sequence). J was trimmed by 2 bases and V by 3 bases; bases with no gene match: 13. The CDR3 sequence is CSARPPPGQGPNTEAFF. As DNA, the CDR3 is TGCAGTGCTAGGCCCCCCCCGGGACAGGGTCCAAACACTGAAGCTTTCTTT.

The chain employs TRBV12-3 or TRBV12-4 and TRBJ1-1; no definite D call. Trimming pared 3 bases from V and 1 base from J, leaving 6 bases between. This CDR3 spans 13 amino acids. CDR3 nucleotide sequence: TGTGCCAGCAGTTTTGAGCCGAACACTGAAGCTTTCTTT. Its translation is CASSFEPNTEAFF.

This clonotype was found a few times. V gene TRBV13 combines with J gene TRBJ2-7; 11 bases fit TRBD1. Trimming at V came to 4 bases and at J to 2 bases, leaving 13 bases not matched to a gene. Germline CDR1 PRHDT, CDR2 FYEKMQ (reference sequence). The CDR3 spans 18 residues. The chain's CDR3 is CASSSETRGTGGPYEQYF. The CDR3 DNA reads as TGTGCCAGCAGCTCAGAAACGCGAGGGACAGGGGGGCCCTACGAGCAGTACTTC.